A selection of T cell receptor beta chains follows, all from one sample in a study of blood T cell repertoires in COVID-19. Profiled with immunoSEQ multiplex PCR; TCRdb holds only in-frame clones, not every one. The sample includes some 270,000 clones, roughly 90% of them seen just once. Source material: peripheral blood. These receptors were obtained from a man in his fifties with acute or convalescent COVID-19. The CDR3 runs from the conserved cysteine through the conserved F or W. A D gene is named only where the DNA matches it firmly. Only some rows state a clone size, as once, few, many or a class for expanded clones.

d_gene,v_gene,abundance,j_gene,len,CDR3nt,CDR3aa
-,TRBV4-1,-,TRBJ2-7,15,TGCGCCAGCAGCCAAGGGTCCAGGGGAGCCTACGAGCAGTACTTC,CASSQGSRGAYEQYF
-,TRBV11-2,-,TRBJ2-2,15,TGTGCCAGCAGCTTAGATCGAGAATTTGCCGGGGAGCTGTTTTTT,CASSLDREFAGELFF
TRBD1,TRBV2,-,TRBJ2-7,13,TGTGCCAGCCGGAGACAGGGGGCGAACGAGCAGTACTTC,CASRRQGANEQYF
-,TRBV27,-,TRBJ1-1,14,TGTGCCAGCGGGTACAGGGCTCGGAACACTGAAGCTTTCTTT,CASGYRARNTEAFF
TRBD1,TRBV10-2,-,TRBJ1-2,15,TGCGCCAGCAGTGAACGACAGGGTGCGGTCTATGGCTACACCTTC,CASSERQGAVYGYTF
TRBD1,TRBV19,-,TRBJ1-1,15,TGTGCCAGTAGTACAGCCCGACAGGGGCATGGTGAAGCTTTCTTT,CASSTARQGHGEAFF
TRBD1,TRBV11-1,-,TRBJ1-2,14,TGTGCCAGCAGCTTCGGGCAGGGGGGCTATGGCTACACCTTC,CASSFGQGGYGYTF
TRBD1,TRBV18,once,TRBJ1-6,13,TGTGCCAGCTCACCGGACAGGGCTTCACCCCTCCACTTT,CASSPDRASPLHF
-,TRBV4-1,once,TRBJ2-1,15,TGCGCCAGCAGCCAGTTGGGACTGTCCTACAATGAGCAGTTCTTC,CASSQLGLSYNEQFF
-,TRBV3-1/TRBV3-2,-,TRBJ2-5,15,TGTGCCAGCAGCCAAGAATCGGGGTTCCAAGAGACCCAGTACTTC,CASSQESGFQETQYF
-,TRBV30,-,TRBJ2-7,14,TGTGCCTGGGGCCGGGAAGGGGGAACCGAGCCCCAGTACTTC,CAWGREGGTEPQYF
-,TRBV6-4,once,TRBJ1-6,14,TGTGCCACCATAGTCCTATTGACTGTTTCACCCCTCCACTTT,CATIVLLTVSPLHF
-,TRBV12-3/TRBV12-4,-,TRBJ1-3,12,TGTGCCAGCAGTTTTCAGGCGAACACCATATATTTT,CASSFQANTIYF
-,TRBV5-5,-,TRBJ2-5,16,TGTGCCAGCAGCTTGGGGGGCGGCGGGGTAAGGGAGACCCAGTACTTC,CASSLGGGGVRETQYF
TRBD1,TRBV27,many,TRBJ1-4,14,TGTGCCAGCAGTATGAGGGGGCCTAATGAAAAACTGTTTTTT,CASSMRGPNEKLFF
TRBD1,TRBV29-1,-,TRBJ2-3,17,TGCAGCACAATCCCCGGGACAGGGGTCGGAAGCACAGATACGCAGTATTTT,CSTIPGTGVGSTDTQYF
TRBD1,TRBV7-9,-,TRBJ2-4,17,TGTGCCAGCAGCTCAAACCGGGACAGGGGTGACAAAAACATTCAGTACTTC,CASSSNRDRGDKNIQYF
TRBD1,TRBV5-1,once,TRBJ2-7,16,TGCGCCAGCAGCTTGGACCCACAGGGGGCTACGGAAGAGCAGTACTTC,CASSLDPQGATEEQYF
TRBD2,TRBV7-8,-,TRBJ2-1,17,TGTGCCAGCAGCTTAGCTGGGCGGGGGAATTTGGACAATGAGCAGTTCTTC,CASSLAGRGNLDNEQFF
-,TRBV19,-,TRBJ1-5,14,TGTGCCAGTAGTGGCAGGCAGGGAAGACCAGGACAGCATTTT,CASSGRQGRPGQHF
TRBD1,TRBV7-2,-,TRBJ2-5,13,TGTGCCAGCAGCCCGGGACAGGGGGGGACCCAGTACTTC,CASSPGQGGTQYF
-,TRBV4-2,-,TRBJ2-3,15,TGTGCCAGCAGCCAAGATGGGGCCAGCACAGATACGCAGTATTTT,CASSQDGASTDTQYF
TRBD2,TRBV11-3,-,TRBJ2-3,17,TGTGCCAGCAGCTCGCCCTCTAGCGGGGGGGGCACAGATACGCAGTATTTT,CASSSPSSGGGTDTQYF
-,TRBV6-5,-,TRBJ2-2,13,TGTGCCAGCAGTTACGAGTACACCGGGGAGCTGTTTTTT,CASSYEYTGELFF
TRBD1,TRBV18,-,TRBJ2-5,17,TGTGCCAGCTCAAAACCGCCCGGGACAGGGAGGGGAGAGACCCAGTACTTC,CASSKPPGTGRGETQYF
-,TRBV20-1,-,TRBJ1-2,11,TGCAGTGCTAGAGGCTCGAGTGGCTACACCTTC,CSARGSSGYTF
-,TRBV7-9,-,TRBJ1-2,11,TGTGCCACCGACAGATCCTATGGCTACACCTTC,CATDRSYGYTF
TRBD1,TRBV5-4,-,TRBJ2-7,14,TGTGCCAGCACCCAGGACAGGGGGAGTTACGAGCAGTACTTC,CASTQDRGSYEQYF
-,TRBV6-5,-,TRBJ1-1,12,TGTGCCAGCACCGAGACCAGGTCTGAAGCTTTCTTT,CASTETRSEAFF
TRBD1,TRBV10-3,-,TRBJ1-1,14,TGTGCCATCAGTCTTCGGACAGGGACCACTGAAGCTTTCTTT,CAISLRTGTTEAFF
TRBD1,TRBV12-3/TRBV12-4,-,TRBJ2-5,13,TGTGCCAGCAGAGGACAGGGTCAAGAGACCCAGTACTTC,CASRGQGQETQYF
-,TRBV3-1/TRBV3-2,-,TRBJ2-3,12,TGTGCCAGCAGCCAGGTGTCGGGGGCGCAGTATTTT,CASSQVSGAQYF
-,TRBV7-8,-,TRBJ1-6,15,TGTGCCAGCAGTCTTAGCTTCTCCTATAATTCACCCCTCCACTTT,CASSLSFSYNSPLHF
TRBD1,TRBV10-3,-,TRBJ2-4,16,TGTGCCATCAGGGGTGATGACAGGGGAGCCAAAAACATTCAGTACTTC,CAIRGDDRGAKNIQYF
TRBD1,TRBV5-1,few,TRBJ1-3,16,TGCGCCAGCAGCTTGGTCCCGACAGGGGCTGGAAACACCATATATTTT,CASSLVPTGAGNTIYF